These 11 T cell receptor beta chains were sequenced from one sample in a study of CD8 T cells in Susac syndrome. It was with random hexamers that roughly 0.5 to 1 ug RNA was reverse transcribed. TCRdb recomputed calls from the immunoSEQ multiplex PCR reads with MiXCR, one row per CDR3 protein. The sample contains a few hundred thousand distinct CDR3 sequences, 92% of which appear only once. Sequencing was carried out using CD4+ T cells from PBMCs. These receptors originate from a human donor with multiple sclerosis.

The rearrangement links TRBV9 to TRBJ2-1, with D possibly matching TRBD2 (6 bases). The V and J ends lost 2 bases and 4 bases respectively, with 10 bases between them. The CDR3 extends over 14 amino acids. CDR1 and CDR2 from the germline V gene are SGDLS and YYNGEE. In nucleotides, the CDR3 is TGTGCCAGCAGCGTGTCGGGAGATTACAATGAGCAGTTCTTC. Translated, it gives CASSVSGDYNEQFF.

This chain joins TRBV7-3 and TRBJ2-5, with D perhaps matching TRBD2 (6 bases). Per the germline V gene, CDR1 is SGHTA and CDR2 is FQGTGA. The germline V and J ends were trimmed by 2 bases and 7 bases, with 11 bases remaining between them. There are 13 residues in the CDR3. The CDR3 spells CASSLGLEGTQYF. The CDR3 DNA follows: TGTGCCAGCAGCTTAGGCCTGGAGGGGACCCAGTACTTC.

CDR3 sequence reads: CASAETRSGPLHF. In nucleotides, the CDR3 is TGTGCCAGCGCTGAAACCCGTAGCGGACCCCTCCACTTT. V gene TRBV2 combines with J gene TRBJ1-6; D is uncertain. V was pared by 8 bases and J by 12 bases, with 17 bases between. There are 13 residues in the CDR3. Germline values: CDR1 SNHLY, CDR2 FYNNEI.

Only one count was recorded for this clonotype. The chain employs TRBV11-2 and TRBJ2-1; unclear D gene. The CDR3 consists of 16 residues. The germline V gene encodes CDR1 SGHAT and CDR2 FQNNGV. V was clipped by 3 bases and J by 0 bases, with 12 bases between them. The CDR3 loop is CASSLGYSRSYNEQFF. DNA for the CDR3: TGTGCCAGCAGCTTGGGATACTCCCGCTCCTACAATGAGCAGTTCTTC.

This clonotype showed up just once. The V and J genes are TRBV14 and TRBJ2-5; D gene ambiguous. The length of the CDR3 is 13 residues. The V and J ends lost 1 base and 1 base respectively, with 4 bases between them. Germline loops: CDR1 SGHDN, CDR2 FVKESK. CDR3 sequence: CASSQVSQETQYF. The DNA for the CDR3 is TGTGCCAGCAGCCAAGTCTCCCAAGAGACCCAGTACTTC.

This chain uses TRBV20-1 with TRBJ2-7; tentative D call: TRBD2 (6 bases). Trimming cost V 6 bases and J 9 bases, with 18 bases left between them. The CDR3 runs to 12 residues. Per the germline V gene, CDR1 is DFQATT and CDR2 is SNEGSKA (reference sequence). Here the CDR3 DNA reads TGCAGTGCAAACCCGACTAGTGACGGGCAGTACTTC. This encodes CSANPTSDGQYF.

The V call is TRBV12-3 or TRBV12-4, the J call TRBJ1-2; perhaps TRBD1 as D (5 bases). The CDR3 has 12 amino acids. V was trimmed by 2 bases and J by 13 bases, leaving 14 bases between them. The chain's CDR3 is CASSLSQGGSTF. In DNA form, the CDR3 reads TGTGCCAGCAGTTTATCGCAGGGAGGTTCCACCTTC.

CDR3 nucleotide sequence: TGCGCCAGCAGCCAAAGGGGCCGGGACAGGTCGAACACCGGGGAGCTGTTTTTT. This gives the protein CASSQRGRDRSNTGELFF. The chain links TRBV4-1 to TRBJ2-2; 8 bases are shared with TRBD1. Germline V gene data show CDR1 as MGHRA and CDR2 as YSYEKL. CDR3 length: 18 residues. The V and J ends lost 2 bases and 0 bases, in that order; junction bases with no gene match: 8.

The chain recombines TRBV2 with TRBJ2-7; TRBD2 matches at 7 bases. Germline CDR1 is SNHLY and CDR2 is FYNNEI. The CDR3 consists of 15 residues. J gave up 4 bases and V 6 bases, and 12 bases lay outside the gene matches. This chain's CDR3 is CASRPPSGEGYEQYF. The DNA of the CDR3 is TGTGCCAGCAGACCTCCTAGCGGTGAAGGGTACGAGCAGTACTTC. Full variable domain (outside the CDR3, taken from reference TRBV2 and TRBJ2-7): EPEVTQTPSHQVTQMGQEVILRCVPISNHLYFYWYRQILGQKVEFLVSFYNNEISEKSEIFDDQFSVERPDGSNFTLKIRSTKLEDSAMYFCASRPPSGEGYEQYFGPGTRLTVT.

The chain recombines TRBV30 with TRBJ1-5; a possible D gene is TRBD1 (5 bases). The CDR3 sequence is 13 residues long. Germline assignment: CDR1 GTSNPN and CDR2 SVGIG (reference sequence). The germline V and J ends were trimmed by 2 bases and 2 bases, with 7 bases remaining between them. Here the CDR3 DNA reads TGTGCCTGGAGTATGGGGGGCAATCAGCCCCAGCATTTT. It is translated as CAWSMGGNQPQHF.

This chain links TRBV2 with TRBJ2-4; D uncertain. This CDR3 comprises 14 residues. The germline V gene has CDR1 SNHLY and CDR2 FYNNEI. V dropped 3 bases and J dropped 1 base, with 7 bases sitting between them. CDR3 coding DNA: TGTGCCAGCAGTGATCCACGGGCCAAAAACATTCAGTACTTC. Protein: CASSDPRAKNIQYF.